The T cell receptor beta chain under discussion was sequenced for a study of STAT5B mutations in CD4+ large granular lymphocyte leukemia. Study-wide findings and caveats: TRBV06-family usage was enriched in top patient clones (8/27) versus controls (2/35). Data were not HLA-matched across samples.

The repertoire was sequenced with immunoSEQ multiplex PCR; TCRdb's copy has only in-frame clones and lacks some. The sample records over 550 clones, roughly 69% being singletons. About this clone: The antigen remains undetermined.

The length of the CDR3 is 16 residues. Per germline, CDR1 LNHDA and CDR2 SQIVND (reference sequence). Trimming removed 3 bases at V and 5 bases at J, with 17 bases between. This TCR came from a man aged 60 to 69 with CD4+ T-cell large granular lymphocyte leukemia. Sequenced input: PBMCs. The rearrangement uses TRBV19 and TRBJ1-5, with D possibly matching TRBD1 (5 bases). CDR3 in amino acids: CASSMGSGMGDQPQHF. Written as DNA, the CDR3 is TGTGCCAGTAGTATGGGGTCGGGTATGGGGGATCAGCCCCAGCATTTT. The full variable domain, in which reference TRBV19 and TRBJ1-5 provide the parts outside the CDR3, is DGGITQSPKYLFRKEGQNVTLSCEQNLNHDAMYWYRQDPGQGLRLIYYSQIVNDFQKGDIAEGYSVSREKKESFPLTVTSAQKNPTAFYLCASSMGSGMGDQPQHFGDGTRLSIL.